This TCR beta chain appears in the sequencing data of a study of PD-L1 blockade in urothelial cancer. Across the whole study: Atezolizumab, begun by patients around 2014, was given at 1,200 mg intravenously every 3 weeks. Men with urothelial cancer arising in the bladder made up most of the roughly 30 patients. Blood analysis was done at 3 weeks (second dose) and 6 weeks after treatment began. General study findings and limits: Sub-median blood TCR clonality before treatment predicted longer survival.

As for this clone: The antigen remains unidentified.

As for time point: pretreatment peripheral blood. Profiled with immunoSEQ multiplex PCR; TCRdb holds only in-frame clones, not every one. The data show some 40,000 clones, 70% to 90% seen once. There are 14 residues in the CDR3. From germline, CDR1 is MNHEY and CDR2 SVGAGI. After removal of 6 bases from V and 6 bases from J, the junction contained 5 bases not matched to a gene. The chain links TRBV6-5 to TRBJ1-3; 10 bases fit TRBD1. The starting material was PBMCs, obtained around atezolizumab (anti-PD-L1) treatment. This receptor was taken from a man of 80 years or more with urothelial cancer. This CDR3 is CASRQTGGANTIYF. The CDR3 region has the DNA TGTGCCAGCAGACAGACAGGGGGCGCAAACACCATATATTTT.